This entry concerns a single TCR beta chain. Its cognate antigen is unknown. Only in-frame clones appear in the TCRdb table, and some are missing; sequencing was by immunoSEQ multiplex PCR. The sample has 100,000 to 150,000 clones, approximately 90% seen once. This specimen comes from a study of T cell responses to AZD1222 COVID-19 vaccine. Whole-study results and caveats: Distributed over spike, vaccine-associated CD4 TCRs predominated at 160-218 and 743-854. None of the repertoires were sampled until the peak T cell response had passed. Recipients of AZD1222 seropositive at baseline numbered only five or six.

V shed 3 bases and J shed 5 bases, with 5 bases lying between them. The CDR3 is 12 amino acids. Germline loops: CDR1 LNHNV, CDR2 YYDKDF (reference sequence). This material consisted of peripheral blood, taken on day 0 of AZD1222 vaccination. J is TRBJ1-5 and V is TRBV15; D remains unclear. The TCR comes from an adult in good health. The CDR3 here is CATSRGDQPQHF. In DNA, the CDR3 is TGTGCCACCAGCAGGGGTGATCAGCCCCAGCATTTT.